Presented here are 10 T cell receptor beta chains from one specimen sequenced in a study of Ad26.COV2.S vaccination and SARS-CoV-2 variants. Produced via immunoSEQ multiplex PCR; TCRdb's table is partial and in-frame only. This sample has some 480,000 clones, with around 90% found just once. Treatment specified: around 19 received Ad26.COV2.S at low or high dose, single or two shots; 5 received placebo; per-sample allocation not given. Day 63 after the first vaccine or placebo injection was the time point for sampling. Sequenced here: peripheral blood, sampled in a trial of Ad26.COV2.S vaccine versus placebo. The receptors here all came from a person between 18 and 59 years old who received the Ad26.COV2.S COVID-19 vaccine or a placebo.

The chain employs TRBV7-2 and TRBJ2-2; D might be TRBD1 (6 bases). Deletions cut 1 base from V and 0 bases from J, with 18 bases between. CDR3 length: 19 amino acids. The germline gives CDR1 SGHTA, CDR2 FQGNSA. The CDR3 is CASSLDQQGWAANTGELFF. The CDR3 nucleotides are TGTGCCAGCAGCTTAGATCAACAGGGTTGGGCGGCGAACACCGGGGAGCTGTTTTTT.

The chain is built from TRBV3-1 (or the pseudogene TRBV3-2) and TRBJ1-4, with a possible D match to TRBD1 (5 bases). Trimming removed 4 bases at V and 5 bases at J, with 11 bases between. Germline CDR1 is LGHDT and CDR2 is YNNKEL (reference sequence). CDR3 length equals 14 residues. The CDR3 loop is CASSRGSGNEKLFF. The CDR3 DNA sequence: TGTGCCAGCAGCCGGGGGAGCGGCAATGAAAAACTGTTTTTT.

The chain employs TRBV3-1 (or the pseudogene TRBV3-2) and TRBJ1-1, with TRBD1 as a possible D gene (5 bases). The germline V gene encodes CDR1 LGHDT and CDR2 YNNKEL (reference sequence). The length of the CDR3 is 16 residues. The V and J ends lost 2 bases and 2 bases respectively, with 15 bases between them. The CDR3 region is CASSQSVAGTNTEAFF. The CDR3 nucleotides read TGTGCCAGCAGCCAATCGGTCGCAGGGACTAACACTGAAGCTTTCTTT.

This sequence joins TRBV4-1 and TRBJ1-1; 7 bases agree with TRBD1. The CDR3 is 14 residues long. V shed 1 base and J 5 bases; nucleotides not matched to a gene: 4. Germline CDR1 reads MGHRA; CDR2 reads YSYEKL. In DNA form, the CDR3 reads TGCGCCAGCAGCCAAGGACAGGGTGGGACTGAAGCTTTCTTT. Its protein product is CASSQGQGGTEAFF.

The chain recombines TRBV5-4 with TRBJ2-1, with 7 bases lining up with TRBD2. The CDR3 is 17 amino acids. Germline CDR1 and CDR2: SGHNT and YYREEE (reference sequence). The V gene end was trimmed by 4 bases and the J gene end by 7 bases; junction bases not matched to a gene: 17. CDR3 DNA sequence: TGTGCCAGCAGCCCTAGGACTAGTGCATATTCCAGGAATGAGCAGTTCTTC. The encoded protein is CASSPRTSAYSRNEQFF.

This chain joins TRBV7-9 and TRBJ2-3; 8 nucleotides line up with TRBD2. Germline V gene sequence: CDR1 SEHNR, CDR2 FQNEAQ (reference sequence). The ends lost 1 base at V and 1 base at J; junction bases unmatched: 10. CDR3 length equals 18 residues. CDR3 amino acids: CASSLGWGLGGRTDTQYF. The CDR3 DNA sequence: TGTGCCAGCAGCTTAGGCTGGGGACTAGGAGGCCGCACAGATACGCAGTATTTT.

The sample holds one count of this clone. This chain uses TRBV6-2 or TRBV6-3 with TRBJ1-5, with 8 bases matching TRBD1. Germline CDR1 is MNHEY and CDR2 is SVGEGT. The junction had 15 bases not matched to a gene; V was cut back by 5 bases and J by 9 bases. This CDR3 is built from 16 residues. CDR3 sequence (DNA): TGTGCCAGCAGTCAATCGACAGGGGACCTCGTGTGGCCCCAGCATTTT. This encodes CASSQSTGDLVWPQHF.

In this sample, this clone turned up many times. The J gene is TRBJ1-5, the V gene TRBV29-1, with TRBD1 as a possible D gene (5 bases). There are 14 residues in the CDR3. Trimming took off 4 bases at V and 2 bases at J, with 12 bases between the two ends. CDR1 and CDR2 from the germline V gene are SQVTM and ANQGSEA. The CDR3, as DNA: TGCAGCGTTGGGGACCCGGGTGGCAATCAGCCCCAGCATTTT. The encoded protein is CSVGDPGGNQPQHF.

The chain carries TRBV28 and TRBJ1-3; perhaps TRBD1 as D (5 bases). This CDR3 has 14 residues. Looked up from germline, CDR1 is MDHEN and CDR2 is SYDVKM. V was trimmed by 5 bases and J by 0 bases, leaving 8 bases between them. The CDR3 region has the DNA TGTGCCAGCAGTCGACAGTTCTCTGGAAACACCATATATTTT. Translated: CASSRQFSGNTIYF.

V is TRBV11-2 and J is TRBJ2-7; perhaps TRBD2 as D (6 bases). V was pared by 1 base and J by 4 bases, with 11 bases between. The V gene's germline CDR1 is SGHAT and CDR2 FQNNGV. This CDR3 has 14 residues. CDR3 loop: CASSLVSGSYEQYF. The CDR3 DNA reads TGTGCCAGCAGCTTAGTTTCCGGGAGTTACGAGCAGTACTTC.